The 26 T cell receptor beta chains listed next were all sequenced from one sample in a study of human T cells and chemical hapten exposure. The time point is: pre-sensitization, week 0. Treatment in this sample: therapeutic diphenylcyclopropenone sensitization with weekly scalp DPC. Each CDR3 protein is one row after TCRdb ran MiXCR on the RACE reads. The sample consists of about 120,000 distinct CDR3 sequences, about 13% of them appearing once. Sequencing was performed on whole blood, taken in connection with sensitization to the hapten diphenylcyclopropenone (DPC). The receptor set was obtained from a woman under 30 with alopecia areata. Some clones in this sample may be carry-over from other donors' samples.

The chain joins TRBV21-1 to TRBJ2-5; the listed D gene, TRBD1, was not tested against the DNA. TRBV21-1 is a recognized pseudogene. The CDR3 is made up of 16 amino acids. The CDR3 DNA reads TGTACCAGCAGCACAGGGCAGGAAATGTACCAAGAGACCCAGTACTTC. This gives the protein CTSSTGQEMYQETQYF.

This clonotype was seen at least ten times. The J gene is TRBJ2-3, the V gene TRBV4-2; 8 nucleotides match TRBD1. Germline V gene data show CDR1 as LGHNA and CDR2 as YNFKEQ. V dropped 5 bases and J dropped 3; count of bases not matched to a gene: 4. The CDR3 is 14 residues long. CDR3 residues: CASSTYRGTDTQYF. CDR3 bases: TGTGCCAGCAGCACATACAGGGGGACAGATACGCAGTATTTT.

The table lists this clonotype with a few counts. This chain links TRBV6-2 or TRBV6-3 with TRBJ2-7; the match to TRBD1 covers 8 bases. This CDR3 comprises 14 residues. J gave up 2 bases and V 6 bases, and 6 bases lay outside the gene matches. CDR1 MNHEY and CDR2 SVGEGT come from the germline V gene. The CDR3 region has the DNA TGTGCCAGCAGGCGGGACAGGAGGCCCTACGAGCAGTACTTC. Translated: CASRRDRRPYEQYF.

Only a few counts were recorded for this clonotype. CDR3 in amino acids: CASSLVDSSYNEQFF. The CDR3 DNA is TGTGCCAGCAGCTTAGTGGACAGTTCCTACAATGAGCAGTTCTTC. This rearrangement joins TRBV7-8 to TRBJ2-1, with a tentative D call TRBD1 (6 bases). Trimming removed 1 base at V and 1 base at J, with 8 bases between. Germline V gene lookup returns CDR1 SGHVS and CDR2 FQNEAQ. The CDR3 consists of 15 residues.

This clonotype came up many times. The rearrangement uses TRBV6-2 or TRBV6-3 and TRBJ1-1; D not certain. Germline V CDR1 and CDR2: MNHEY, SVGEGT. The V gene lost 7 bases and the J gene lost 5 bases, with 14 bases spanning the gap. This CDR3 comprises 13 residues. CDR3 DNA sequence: TGTGCCAGCAACCTACAAGGTTCGACTGAAGCTTTCTTT. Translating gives CASNLQGSTEAFF.

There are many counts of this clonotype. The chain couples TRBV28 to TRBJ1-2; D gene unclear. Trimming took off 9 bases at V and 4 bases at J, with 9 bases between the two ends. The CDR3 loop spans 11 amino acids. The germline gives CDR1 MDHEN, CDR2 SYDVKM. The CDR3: CASRIGYGYTF. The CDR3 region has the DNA TGTGCCAGTCGAATAGGCTATGGCTACACCTTC.

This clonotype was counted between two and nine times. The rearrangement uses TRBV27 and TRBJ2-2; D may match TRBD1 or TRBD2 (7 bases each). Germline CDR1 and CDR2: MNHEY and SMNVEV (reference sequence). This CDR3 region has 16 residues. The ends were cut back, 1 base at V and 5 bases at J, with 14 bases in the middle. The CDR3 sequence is CASSLYDREGTGELFF. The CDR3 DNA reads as TGTGCCAGCAGTTTATATGACAGGGAGGGGACCGGGGAGCTGTTTTTT.

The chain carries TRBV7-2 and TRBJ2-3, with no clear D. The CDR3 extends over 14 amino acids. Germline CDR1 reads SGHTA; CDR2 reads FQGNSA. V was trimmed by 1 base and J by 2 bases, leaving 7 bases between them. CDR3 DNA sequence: TGTGCCAGCAGCTTAGACAGACACACAGATACGCAGTATTTT. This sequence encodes CASSLDRHTDTQYF.

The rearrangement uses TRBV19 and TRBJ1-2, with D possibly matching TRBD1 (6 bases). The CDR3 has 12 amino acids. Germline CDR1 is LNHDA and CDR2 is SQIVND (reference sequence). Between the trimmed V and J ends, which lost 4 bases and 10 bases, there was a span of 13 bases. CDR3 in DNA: TGTGCCAGTAGTACCCGGGACATATACTACACCTTC. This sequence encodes CASSTRDIYYTF.

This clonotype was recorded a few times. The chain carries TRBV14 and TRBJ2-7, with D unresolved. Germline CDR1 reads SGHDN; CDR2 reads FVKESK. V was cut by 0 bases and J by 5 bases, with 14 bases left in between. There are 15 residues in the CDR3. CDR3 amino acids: CASSQESAGWHEQYF. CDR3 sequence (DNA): TGTGCCAGCAGCCAAGAGTCGGCCGGGTGGCACGAGCAGTACTTC.

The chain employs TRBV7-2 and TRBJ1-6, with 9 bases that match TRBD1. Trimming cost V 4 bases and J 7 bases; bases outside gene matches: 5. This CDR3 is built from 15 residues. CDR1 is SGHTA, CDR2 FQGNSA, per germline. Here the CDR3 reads CASSSGTGTNSPLHF. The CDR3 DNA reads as TGTGCCAGCAGCTCCGGGACAGGGACGAATTCACCCCTCCACTTT.

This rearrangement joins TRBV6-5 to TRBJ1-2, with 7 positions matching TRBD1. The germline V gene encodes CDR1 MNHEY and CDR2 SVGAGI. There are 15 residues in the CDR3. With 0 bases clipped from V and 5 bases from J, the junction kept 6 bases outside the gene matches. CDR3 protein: CASSYSGQAVYGYTF. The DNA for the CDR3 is TGTGCCAGCAGTTACTCAGGACAGGCCGTTTATGGCTACACCTTC.

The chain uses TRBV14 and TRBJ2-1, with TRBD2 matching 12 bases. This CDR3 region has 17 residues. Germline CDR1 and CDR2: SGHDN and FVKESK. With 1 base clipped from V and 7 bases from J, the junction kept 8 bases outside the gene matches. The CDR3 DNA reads TGTGCCAGCAGCCAAGGCTTACTAGCGGGGGGTCGGAATGAGCAGTTCTTC. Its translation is CASSQGLLAGGRNEQFF.

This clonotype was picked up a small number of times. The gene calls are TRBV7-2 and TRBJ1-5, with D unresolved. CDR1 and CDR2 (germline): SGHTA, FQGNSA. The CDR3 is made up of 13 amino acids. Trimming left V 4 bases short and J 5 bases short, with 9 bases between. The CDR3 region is CASSWLGYQPQHF. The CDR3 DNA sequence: TGTGCCAGCAGCTGGCTCGGTTATCAGCCCCAGCATTTT.

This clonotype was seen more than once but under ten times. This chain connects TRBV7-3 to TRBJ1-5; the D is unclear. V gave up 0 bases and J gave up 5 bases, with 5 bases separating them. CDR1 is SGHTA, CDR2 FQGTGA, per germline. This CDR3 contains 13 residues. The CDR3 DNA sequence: TGTGCCAGCAGCTTAACTAGAGATCAGCCCCAGCATTTT. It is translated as CASSLTRDQPQHF.

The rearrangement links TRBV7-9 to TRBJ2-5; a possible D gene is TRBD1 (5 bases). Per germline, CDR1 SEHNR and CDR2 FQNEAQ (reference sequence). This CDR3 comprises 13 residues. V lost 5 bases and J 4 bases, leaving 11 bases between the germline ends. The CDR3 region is CASSPVDRETQYF. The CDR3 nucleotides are TGTGCCAGCAGCCCAGTTGACAGAGAGACCCAGTACTTC. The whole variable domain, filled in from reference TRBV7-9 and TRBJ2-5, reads DTGVSQNPRHKITKRGQNVTFRCDPISEHNRLYWYRQTLGQGPEFLTYFQNEAQLEKSRLLSDRFSAERPKGSFSTLEIQRTEQGDSAMYLCASSPVDRETQYFGPGTRLLVL.

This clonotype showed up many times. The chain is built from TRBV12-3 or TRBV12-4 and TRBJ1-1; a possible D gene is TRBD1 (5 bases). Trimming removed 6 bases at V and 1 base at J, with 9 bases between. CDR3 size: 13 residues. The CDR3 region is CASSPQENTEAFF. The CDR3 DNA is TGTGCCAGCAGCCCACAGGAGAACACTGAAGCTTTCTTT.

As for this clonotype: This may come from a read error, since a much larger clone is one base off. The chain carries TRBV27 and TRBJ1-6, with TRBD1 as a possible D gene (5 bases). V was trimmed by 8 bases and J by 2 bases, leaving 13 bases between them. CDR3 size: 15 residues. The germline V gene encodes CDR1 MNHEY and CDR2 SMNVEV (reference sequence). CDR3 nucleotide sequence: TGTGCCAGCCAAGAGAGGGGCACCTATAATTCACCCCTCCACTTT. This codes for CASQERGTYNSPLHF.

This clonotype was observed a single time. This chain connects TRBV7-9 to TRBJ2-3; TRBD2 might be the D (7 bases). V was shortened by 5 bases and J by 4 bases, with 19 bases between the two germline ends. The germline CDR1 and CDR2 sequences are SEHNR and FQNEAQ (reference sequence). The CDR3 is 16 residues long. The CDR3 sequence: CASSPLTGGLADTQYF. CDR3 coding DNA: TGTGCCAGCAGCCCCCTTACGGGGGGCCTTGCAGATACGCAGTATTTT. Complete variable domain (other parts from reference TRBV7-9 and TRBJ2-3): DTGVSQNPRHKITKRGQNVTFRCDPISEHNRLYWYRQTLGQGPEFLTYFQNEAQLEKSRLLSDRFSAERPKGSFSTLEIQRTEQGDSAMYLCASSPLTGGLADTQYFGPGTRLTVL.

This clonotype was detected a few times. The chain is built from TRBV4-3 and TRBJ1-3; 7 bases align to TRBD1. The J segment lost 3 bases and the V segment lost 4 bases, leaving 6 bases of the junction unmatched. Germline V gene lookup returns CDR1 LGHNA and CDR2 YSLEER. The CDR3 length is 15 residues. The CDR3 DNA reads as TGCGCCAGCAGCCCCGGACAGGCAGTTGGAAACACCATATATTTT. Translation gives CASSPGQAVGNTIYF.

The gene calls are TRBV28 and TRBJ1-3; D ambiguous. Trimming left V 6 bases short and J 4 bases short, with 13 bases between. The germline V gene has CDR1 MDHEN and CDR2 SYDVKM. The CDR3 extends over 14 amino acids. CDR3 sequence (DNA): TGTGCCAGCAGCTACCAACTAAGCGGAAACACCATATATTTT. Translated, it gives CASSYQLSGNTIYF.

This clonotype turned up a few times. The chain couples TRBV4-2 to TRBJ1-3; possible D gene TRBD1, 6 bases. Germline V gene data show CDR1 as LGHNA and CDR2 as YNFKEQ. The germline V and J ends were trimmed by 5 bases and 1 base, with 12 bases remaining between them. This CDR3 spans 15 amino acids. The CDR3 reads CASSNGQTSGNTIYF. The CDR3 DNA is TGTGCCAGCAGCAACGGACAGACATCTGGAAACACCATATATTTT.

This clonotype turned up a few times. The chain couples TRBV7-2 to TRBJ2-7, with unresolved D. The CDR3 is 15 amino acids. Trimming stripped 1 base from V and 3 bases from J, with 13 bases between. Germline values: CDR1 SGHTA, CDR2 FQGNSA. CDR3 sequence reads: CASSLVGPGVYEQYF. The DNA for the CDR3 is TGTGCCAGCAGCTTAGTCGGGCCTGGGGTCTACGAGCAGTACTTC.

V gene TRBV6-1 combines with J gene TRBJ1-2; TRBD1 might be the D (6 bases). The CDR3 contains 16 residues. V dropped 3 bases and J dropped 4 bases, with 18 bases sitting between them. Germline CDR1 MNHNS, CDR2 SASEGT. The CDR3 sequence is CASSDSAGQPVYGYTF. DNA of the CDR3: TGTGCCAGCAGTGACTCGGCCGGACAGCCCGTCTATGGCTACACCTTC.

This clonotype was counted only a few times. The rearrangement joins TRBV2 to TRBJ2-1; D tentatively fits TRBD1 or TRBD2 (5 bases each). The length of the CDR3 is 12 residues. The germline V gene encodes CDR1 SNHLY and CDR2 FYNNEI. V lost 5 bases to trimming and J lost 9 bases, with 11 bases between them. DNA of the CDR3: TGTGCCAGCAGTTGGGACCTAGGTGAGCAGTTCTTC. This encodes CASSWDLGEQFF.

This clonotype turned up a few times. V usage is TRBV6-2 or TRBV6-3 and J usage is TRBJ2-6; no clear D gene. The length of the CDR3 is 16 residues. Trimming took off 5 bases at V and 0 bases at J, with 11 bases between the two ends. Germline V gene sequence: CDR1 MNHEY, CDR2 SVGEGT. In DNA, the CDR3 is TGTGCCAGCAGTCGTAACCCGGACTCTGGGGCCAACGTCCTGACTTTC. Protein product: CASSRNPDSGANVLTF.